One sample yielded the 17 T cell receptor beta chains listed below, sequenced in a study of T cells in localized non-small cell lung cancer. Sequencing was performed with immunoSEQ multiplex PCR; in TCRdb, only in-frame clones are kept and a portion is missing. The data contain under 2,000 clones, around 27% of them singletons. Sample: normal lung tissue next to the tumor, taken before any cancer treatment. These receptors originate from a female donor at least 60 years old with stage I lung adenocarcinoma.

In this sample, this clone turned up a few times. The V call is TRBV28, the J call TRBJ1-1; 8 nucleotides align to TRBD1. The length of the CDR3 is 15 residues. Germline CDR1 MDHEN, CDR2 SYDVKM. V gave up 3 bases and J gave up 1 base; unmatched junction bases: 4. In DNA, the CDR3 is TGTGCCAGCAGTTTGTTCGGACAGGGGAACACTGAAGCTTTCTTT. It encodes CASSLFGQGNTEAFF.

V is TRBV9 and J is TRBJ1-3, with TRBD1 matching 9 bases. Trimming at V came to 0 bases and at J to 3 bases, leaving 7 bases not matched to a gene. CDR1 is SGDLS and CDR2 is YYNGEE in the germline V gene. CDR3 length: 17 residues. CDR3 sequence (DNA): TGTGCCAGCAGCGTAGAACAGGGGGCTGGCTATGGAAACACCATATATTTT. Amino acids: CASSVEQGAGYGNTIYF.

This chain uses TRBV5-1 with TRBJ2-7; perhaps TRBD2 as D (6 bases). The V end lost 5 bases, the J end lost 3 bases, and 21 bases lay between the germline ends. CDR1 SGHRS and CDR2 YFSETQ come from the germline V gene. The CDR3 extends over 16 amino acids. The CDR3 loop is CASSFVGGLVDYEQYF. The CDR3, as DNA: TGCGCCAGCAGTTTCGTCGGGGGTCTAGTGGACTACGAGCAGTACTTC.

This clone was observed a handful of times. V is TRBV23-1 and J is TRBJ2-1; D tentatively fits TRBD1 or TRBD2 (5 bases each). TRBV23-1 is noted as an ORF with a role that remains uncertain. CDR3 length: 14 residues. V was pared by 6 bases and J by 5 bases, with 14 bases between. The CDR3 region is CASSSSGPHNEQFF. The CDR3 region has the DNA TGCGCCAGCAGCTCCTCGGGACCCCACAATGAGCAGTTCTTC.

The V gene is TRBV1, the J gene TRBJ2-7; the listed D gene, TRBD2, was not tested against the DNA. TRBV1 is termed a pseudogene. The CDR3 sequence is 16 residues long. The chain's CDR3 is CASSQDSSGLIYEQYF. CDR3 coding DNA: TGCGCCAGCAGCCAAGATTCTAGCGGCTTAATCTACGAGCAGTACTTC.

This clone was found a few times. The V call is TRBV4-1, the J call TRBJ2-1; possibly TRBD1 for D (5 bases). CDR3 size: 12 residues. Germline values: CDR1 MGHRA, CDR2 YSYEKL. V was shortened by 5 bases and J by 12 bases, with 14 bases between the two germline ends. Written as DNA, the CDR3 is TGCGCCAGCAGCTTGGGGCGGTGGAGGCAGTTCTTC. As protein: CASSLGRWRQFF.

This rearrangement joins TRBV8-2 to TRBJ2-1; the listed D gene, TRBD1, was not tested against the DNA. TRBV8-2 counts as a pseudogene. The length of the CDR3 is 13 residues. CDR3 amino acids: CASSLTGKNEQFF. CDR3 coding DNA: TGTGCCAGCAGTTTGACAGGGAAAAATGAGCAGTTCTTC.

By proportion, this clone is medium-sized (0.01 to 0.1%). The sample has other DNA sequences that encode this CDR3 too. The rearrangement uses TRBV6-1 and TRBJ1-1; the match to TRBD1 covers 8 bases. Per the germline V gene, CDR1 is MNHNS and CDR2 is SASEGT. J lost 3 bases, V lost 1 base, and 1 base had no gene match. This CDR3 has 14 residues. The CDR3: CASSEDRGDTEAFF. The CDR3 DNA reads as TGTGCCAGCAGTGAAGACAGGGGGGACACTGAAGCTTTCTTT.

This clone was detected a few times. The chain combines TRBV18 with TRBJ1-2; D gene unclear. From germline, CDR1 is KGHSH and CDR2 LQKENI. This CDR3 is built from 16 residues. V dropped 5 bases and J dropped 0 bases, with 16 bases sitting between them. This CDR3 is CASSIGSDASNYGYTF. DNA of the CDR3: TGTGCCAGCTCAATAGGGTCGGACGCCTCTAACTATGGCTACACCTTC.

This clone has more than one count but fewer than ten. This chain joins TRBV6-7 and TRBJ2-1, with 10 bases fitting TRBD2. TRBV6-7 is filed as an ORF, its function uncertain. This CDR3 is built from 17 residues. Germline trimming cut 0 bases from V and 5 bases from J; bases unmatched to any gene: 7. This CDR3 reads CASSYSGGTSDHNEQFF. The CDR3 nucleotides read TGTGCCAGCAGTTACTCTGGGGGGACTAGCGACCACAATGAGCAGTTCTTC.

This chain connects TRBV11-3 to TRBJ2-2; D possibly uses TRBD1 or TRBD2 (6 bases each). Trimming took off 1 base at V and 3 bases at J, with 12 bases between the two ends. The germline gives CDR1 SGHNT, CDR2 YENEEA. This CDR3 has 16 amino acids. This CDR3 is CASSLVGGDYTGELFF. As DNA, the CDR3 is TGTGCCAGCAGCTTAGTGGGGGGCGACTACACCGGGGAGCTGTTTTTT.

This clone counts as medium-sized. This rearrangement joins TRBV11-3 to TRBJ2-7, with TRBD2 as a possible D gene (6 bases). Trimming took 3 bases from V and 4 from J, leaving 22 bases between them. The CDR3 contains 17 residues. The germline V gene has CDR1 SGHNT and CDR2 YENEEA. The CDR3 is CASSLGGGADGLYEQYF. The CDR3 nucleotides are TGTGCCAGCAGCTTGGGAGGCGGAGCCGATGGGCTATACGAGCAGTACTTC.

There are a few counts of this clone. The J gene is TRBJ2-7, the V gene TRBV9; 11 nucleotides match TRBD2. The junction had 3 bases not matched to a gene; V was cut back by 7 bases and J by 3 bases. CDR3 length: 13 amino acids. CDR1 and CDR2 from the germline V gene are SGDLS and YYNGEE. The CDR3 protein is CASRTSGFYEQYF. The CDR3 DNA sequence: TGTGCCAGCCGGACTAGCGGGTTCTACGAGCAGTACTTC.

The sample holds a few counts of this clone. V gene TRBV6-8 combines with J gene TRBJ1-2, with a weak D call TRBD1 (5 bases). The CDR3 totals 17 residues. The V gene lost 4 bases and the J gene lost 4 bases, with 22 bases spanning the gap. Germline CDR1 reads MNHGY; CDR2 reads SAAAGT. The DNA for the CDR3 is TGTGCCAGCAGTTTGCATCCGACAGTTGGGGACCTCTATGGCTACACCTTC. It yields the protein CASSLHPTVGDLYGYTF.

There are a few counts of this clone. This chain links TRBV27 with TRBJ2-1; 7 bases fit TRBD2. This CDR3 contains 15 residues. The V and J ends lost 6 bases and 8 bases, in that order; junction bases with no gene match: 13. Germline-derived CDR1 and CDR2 are MNHEY and SMNVEV (reference sequence). The CDR3 nucleotides read TGTGCCAGCAGCCTCATAGCGGGTCCCGGGTATGAGCAGTTCTTC. It specifies CASSLIAGPGYEQFF.

The V gene is TRBV11-3, the J gene TRBJ2-1; no clear D. The germline CDR1 and CDR2 sequences are SGHNT and YENEEA. Trimming stripped 0 bases from V and 7 bases from J, with 13 bases between. The CDR3 runs to 15 residues. The DNA for the CDR3 is TGTGCCAGCAGCTTAGACCCCGTGACTGGGAATGAGCAGTTCTTC. Encoded protein: CASSLDPVTGNEQFF.

The genes are TRBV28 and TRBJ1-3, with D possibly TRBD1 on 6 matching bases. Germline V gene lookup returns CDR1 MDHEN and CDR2 SYDVKM. CDR3 length equals 15 residues. Deletions cut 4 bases from V and 6 bases from J, with 16 bases between. This CDR3 reads CASSSYEGQSNTIYF. The CDR3 nucleotides read TGTGCCAGCAGTTCCTACGAAGGACAGTCAAACACCATATATTTT.